This TCR beta chain was captured by sequencing in a study of T cells in Graves' hyperthyroidism and ophthalmopathy. In this sample, this clonotype turned up many times. The TCR beta CDR3 regions underwent amplification using RNA transcripts as the source. An initial round of RT-PCR targeting the TCR CDR3 relied on the HTBI primer set. TCRdb independently ran MiXCR on the multiplex PCR reads; one entry per CDR3 protein. The table shows around 600,000 distinct CDR3 sequences, with 13% to 15% occurring only once. At least 3 on the Clinical Activity Score was recorded for ophthalmopathy patients, who also had NOSPECS grade at least 4 and duration under 3 months. Uncontrolled infection, other autoimmune disease, pregnancy and lactation each barred patients from inclusion. The CDR3 is 17 residues long. The germline V gene encodes CDR1 SNHLY and CDR2 FYNNEI. The V end was cut by 0 bases, the J end by 6 bases, with 18 bases between.

The origin of this receptor is a woman aged 18-30 years with Graves' ophthalmopathy. The chain uses TRBV2 and TRBJ1-5, with D hard to call. The specimen sequenced was blood. The CDR3 is CASSEAQGIVISQPQHF. The CDR3 DNA sequence: TGTGCCAGCAGTGAAGCGCAAGGGATAGTGATTAGTCAGCCCCAGCATTTT.